This TCR beta chain was observed in a study of Ad26.COV2.S vaccination and SARS-CoV-2 variants. Overall study findings and caveats: Comparability of non-spike TCR breadth was observed across vaccine and placebo recipients. From the TCR breadth and depth analyses, total T cell responses may have been underestimated. Vaccine recipients surpassed placebo recipients in spike-specific TCR breadth. Substantial breadth was reportedly displayed by spike-specific CD8+ and CD4+ T cell responses after vaccination.

Notes on this clone: The antigen is unknown.

Using immunoSEQ multiplex PCR, the repertoire was profiled, and TCRdb retains in-frame clones only, with some absent. The sample carries over 90,000 clones, around three quarters recorded once. From germline, CDR1 is SGHRS and CDR2 YFSETQ. With 3 bases removed from V and 1 base from J, the gap between germline ends came to 10 bases. There are 14 residues in the CDR3. The V gene is TRBV5-1, the J gene TRBJ1-1; D is possibly TRBD1 (5 bases). This sequence was found in a human donor who had recovered from COVID-19. Material: peripheral blood, obtained after recovery from COVID-19. The CDR3 region has the DNA TGCGCCAGCAGCTCGGATGGGGGGAACACTGAAGCTTTCTTT. Protein: CASSSDGGNTEAFF.